What follows describes a single T cell receptor beta chain. The antigen remains undetermined. The data belong to a study of T cells in Graves' hyperthyroidism and ophthalmopathy. As for the study in general: The initial diagnosis was the point when peripheral blood was collected, ahead of any treatment. Study conclusions and caveats: Ophthalmopathy, as predicted by the model, came a median approximately 6.5 months after the prediction. From stable hyperthyroidism, ophthalmopathy was separated by a 13 V-J model. Most thyroid clonotypes that were expanded above 0.001 also turned up in blood.

Trimming took 3 bases from V and 2 from J, leaving 10 bases between them. The CDR3 sequence is 14 residues long. Germline CDR1 is WNHNN and CDR2 is SYGVQD (reference sequence). It was RNA transcripts that yielded the amplified TCR beta CDR3 regions. When the TCR CDR3 underwent first-round RT-PCR, the HTBI primer set was used. TCRdb passed the multiplex PCR reads through MiXCR, listing each CDR3 protein once. This table holds a few hundred thousand distinct CDR3 sequences, approximately 14% found once. The sample consisted of blood. The receptor was derived from a young woman with Graves' ophthalmopathy. This chain joins TRBV10-1 and TRBJ2-5; D perhaps matches TRBD2 (6 bases). This CDR3 reads CASSESSAQETQYF. DNA of the CDR3: TGCGCCAGCAGTGAATCTAGCGCACAAGAGACCCAGTACTTC.